One and the same sample provided the 32 T cell receptor beta chains below, sequenced in a study of TET2 disruption in CD19-targeted CAR T cells. The protocol was immunoSEQ multiplex PCR, while the TCRdb copy is restricted to in-frame clones and leaves out a portion. This table holds under 30,000 clones. These receptors lack a known antigen. Treatment specified: autologous CTL019 cells: CD19 CAR with 4-1BB and CD3 zeta domains. The sequencing here drew on CD8- CAR+ T cells sorted from cultured blood T cells, taken for CD19 CAR T cell therapy. Described subset: CD8-negative CAR-positive T cells from the infusion product. The source is a man between 70 and 80 years old with chronic lymphocytic leukemia.

To note about this clone: The read gets to within 3 residues of the CDR3 end, and the germline J gene fills in the rest. The chain combines TRBV19 with TRBJ1-1; a weak D match, TRBD1 (6 bases). The CDR3 consists of 15 residues. Per the germline V gene, CDR1 is LNHDA and CDR2 is SQIVND (reference sequence). Trimming removed 5 bases at V and 4 bases at J, with 17 bases between. The CDR3 is CASSSPPTGSTEAFF. The DNA read from the CDR3 is TGTGCCAGTAGTTCGCCACCGACAGGCAGCACTGAA.

Remarks on this clone: The sequenced fragment ends 3 residues before the CDR3 boundary, so the rest is inferred from the germline J gene. The genes are TRBV20-1 and TRBJ2-7, with D perhaps TRBD1 (6 bases). The germline V and J ends were trimmed by 4 bases and 3 bases, with 7 bases remaining between them. CDR3 length: 11 amino acids. Germline loops: CDR1 DFQATT, CDR2 SNEGSKA (reference sequence). The CDR3 protein is CSANRDYEQYF. The CDR3 bases that were read are TGCAGTGCTAACAGGGACTACGAG.

A word on this clone: The read comes to an end 3 residues before the CDR3 does, leaving the germline J gene to fill in the end. The chain links TRBV29-1 to TRBJ2-1; the D gene is possibly TRBD2 (5 bases). The CDR3 sequence is 15 residues long. Germline V gene sequence: CDR1 SQVTM, CDR2 ANQGSEA. The ends were cut back, 6 bases at V and 0 bases at J, with 15 bases in the middle. The DNA read from the CDR3 is TGCAGCGTCCCCCCGGGGTCCAGCTCCTACAATGAG. Translating it yields CSVPPGSSSYNE. The full CDR3 protein is CSVPPGSSSYNEQFF.

As concerns this clone: The read terminates 3 residues ahead of where the CDR3 ends, so the germline J gene completes it. The chain employs TRBV7-9 and TRBJ2-3, with D perhaps TRBD2 (6 bases). Trimming removed 1 base at V and 5 bases at J, with 13 bases between. The CDR3 is made up of 15 amino acids. Germline V gene data show CDR1 as SEHNR and CDR2 as FQNEAQ (reference sequence). The CDR3 sequence: CASSLVWGDGDTQYF. Incomplete CDR3 DNA: TGTGCCAGCAGCTTAGTATGGGGGGATGGAGATACG.

Notes on this clone: The CDR3 end falls 3 residues outside the read, so it is completed with the germline J gene. The chain employs TRBV29-1 and TRBJ2-4, with TRBD1 identical over 10 bases. In germline, CDR1 is SQVTM, CDR2 ANQGSEA. CDR3 length: 14 amino acids. The DNA read from the CDR3 is TGCAGCGCTTCCTCGGGACAGGGGTTAGAGACT. Protein: CSASSGQGLET. The CDR3 as a whole reads CSASSGQGLETQYF.

As concerns this clone: The observed sequence ends 3 residues before the CDR3 terminus, with the missing tail filled in from the germline J gene. The chain has TRBV23-1 and TRBJ2-7; D gene uncertain. TRBV23-1 qualifies as an ORF whose function is uncertain. V gave up 2 bases and J gave up 3 bases, with 5 bases separating them. The CDR3 has 12 amino acids. The CDR3 sequence: CASSQISYEQYF. The CDR3 bases that were read are TGCGCCAGCAGTCAAATTAGCTACGAG.

As concerns this clone: With the read ending 3 residues before the CDR3 end, the germline J gene is used to fill in that end. The gene calls are TRBV6-4 and TRBJ2-2; maybe TRBD2 (5 bases). CDR3 length equals 14 residues. Germline V gene lookup returns CDR1 MRHNA and CDR2 SNTAGT. V lost 6 bases and J 4 bases, leaving 12 bases between the germline ends. The CDR3 sequence: CASRPEAGTGELFF. The CDR3 DNA, read in part, is TGTGCCAGCAGGCCGGAGGCGGGCACCGGGGAG.

In the case of this clone: The missing CDR3 end, 3 residues past where the read stops, is filled in from the germline J gene. The chain is built from TRBV30 and TRBJ2-5; a possible D gene is TRBD2 (6 bases). Trimming removed 3 bases at V and 4 bases at J, with 21 bases between. CDR1 is GTSNPN, CDR2 SVGIG, per germline (reference sequence). This CDR3 spans 16 amino acids. This CDR3 is CAWSPVLGGGGETQYF. The DNA read from the CDR3 is TGTGCCTGGAGCCCTGTACTGGGGGGTGGGGGAGAGACC.

In regard to this clone: One junction end disagrees with the germline gene, perhaps due to a read error. The CDR3 is cut off 3 residues early in the read; its end comes from the germline J gene. The chain links TRBV6-1 to TRBJ2-7; TRBD2 aligns across 8 bases. CDR3 length equals 14 residues. Germline lookup yields CDR1 MNHNS and CDR2 SASEGT. Partial CDR3 DNA: TGTGTCAGCAGTGGAACCCGGACTAGCAGCGAG. Translating gives CVSSGTRTSSE. The complete CDR3 protein is CVSSGTRTSSEQYF.

Note on this clone: The sequence runs out 3 residues before the end of the CDR3; the remainder is reconstructed from the germline J gene. The genes are TRBV5-1 and TRBJ2-7; TRBD1 matches 7 bases. CDR1 is SGHRS and CDR2 is YFSETQ in the germline V gene. Trimming took 0 bases from V and 4 from J; bases not matched to a gene: 4. The CDR3 has 14 amino acids. CDR3 sequence reads: CASSLGTGQYEQYF. The CDR3 DNA, read in part, is TGCGCCAGCAGCTTGGGGACAGGTCAATACGAG.

On this clone: The sequenced fragment ends 3 residues before the CDR3 boundary, so the rest is inferred from the germline J gene. The V call is TRBV7-2, the J call TRBJ1-2; TRBD1 agrees at 7 bases. This CDR3 spans 15 amino acids. Germline lookup yields CDR1 SGHTA and CDR2 FQGNSA. The CDR3 region is CASSPGWRQGGGYTF. The part of the CDR3 DNA that was read is TGTGCCAGCAGCCCGGGGTGGCGACAGGGTGGAGGC.

Comment on this clone: The observed sequence ends 3 residues before the CDR3 terminus, with the missing tail filled in from the germline J gene. The chain employs TRBV7-8 and TRBJ2-4; D may be TRBD1 (5 bases). The CDR3 consists of 14 residues. Germline lookup yields CDR1 SGHVS and CDR2 FQNEAQ. This CDR3 is CASSLRSGRETQYF. The DNA read from the CDR3 is TGTGCCAGCAGCTTAAGGTCAGGGCGAGAGACT.

As for this clone: The CDR3 is cut off 3 residues early in the read; its end comes from the germline J gene. This chain joins TRBV7-9 and TRBJ2-5; 10 bases align to TRBD1. V lost 3 bases to trimming and J lost 3 bases; unmatched junction nucleotides: 4. From germline, CDR1 is SEHNR and CDR2 FQNEAQ (reference sequence). There are 15 residues in the CDR3. The CDR3 reads CASSFDRGLEETQYF. The CDR3 DNA, read in part, is TGTGCCAGCAGCTTTGACAGGGGGCTTGAAGAGACC.

Comments on this clone: One end of the junction fails to match germline, which may point to a read error. The CDR3 goes on 3 residues after the read ends, and that part is filled in from the germline J gene. Different DNA sequences within this sample yield the same CDR3. V gene TRBV20-1 combines with J gene TRBJ1-2; TRBD1 aligns across 7 bases. The CDR3 runs to 17 residues. Germline assignment: CDR1 DFQATT and CDR2 SNEGSKA (reference sequence). The CDR3 sequence is CSASNRGGGSSNYGYTF. The CDR3 DNA, read in part, is TGCAGTGCTAGCAACAGGGGCGGAGGTAGTTCCAACTATGGT.

To note about this clone: The DNA ends 3 residues before the CDR3 does, and the rest of the CDR3 is filled in from the germline J gene. The chain uses TRBV7-3 and TRBJ2-3; weak D call: TRBD1 (5 bases). This CDR3 has 14 residues. Trimming stripped 2 bases from V and 4 bases from J, with 10 bases between. The germline gives CDR1 SGHTA, CDR2 FQGTGA. The CDR3 bases that were read are TGTGCCAGCAGCTTAGGATTGGGGCCAGATACG. The encoded protein is CASSLGLGPDT. The entire CDR3 is CASSLGLGPDTQYF.

Comments on this clone: The read finishes 3 residues shy of the CDR3 end, and the germline J gene is used to complete it. The chain couples TRBV20-1 to TRBJ2-3, with 15 bases matching TRBD2. The CDR3 has 16 residues. V dropped 5 bases and J dropped 6; count of bases not matched to a gene: 9. The V gene's germline CDR1 is DFQATT and CDR2 SNEGSKA (reference sequence). The covered CDR3 bases are TGCAGTGCTCTCAGGACTAGCGGGGGGGCCAAGGATACG. Amino acid sequence: CSALRTSGGAKDT. The complete CDR3 protein is CSALRTSGGAKDTQYF.

Concerning this clone: The read comes to an end 3 residues before the CDR3 does, leaving the germline J gene to fill in the end. The chain uses TRBV27 and TRBJ1-5, with 7 bases identical to TRBD1. V dropped 3 bases and J dropped 2; count of bases not matched to a gene: 4. CDR1 and CDR2 (germline): MNHEY, SMNVEV (reference sequence). The CDR3 has 15 residues. The sequenced CDR3 bases are TGTGCCAGCAGTTTCGGCAGGGGGGGCAATCAGCCC. Translation: CASSFGRGGNQP. The whole CDR3 is CASSFGRGGNQPQHF.

A remark on this clone: The read ends 3 residues before the CDR3 terminus; that terminus is restored from the germline J gene. The genes are TRBV19 and TRBJ1-2; TRBD1 agrees at 9 bases. The V and J ends lost 9 bases and 7 bases, in that order; junction bases with no gene match: 12. There are 14 residues in the CDR3. Germline loops: CDR1 LNHDA, CDR2 SQIVND (reference sequence). CDR3 sequence reads: CASTGGTDVFGYTF. The sequenced CDR3 bases are TGTGCCAGCACAGGGGGCACGGATGTGTTTGGC.

A note on this clone: From the germline J gene comes the end of the CDR3, since the read stops 3 residues before it. The V and J genes are TRBV7-3 and TRBJ1-1, with 10 bases aligning to TRBD1. The junction had 5 bases not matched to a gene; V was cut back by 5 bases and J by 5 bases. CDR3 length equals 14 residues. Germline V lookup: CDR1 SGHTA, CDR2 FQGTGA. CDR3 DNA (partial): TGTGCCAGCAGCCGGGACAGGGGAGAGACTGAA. Protein: CASSRDRGETE. Given in full, the CDR3 is CASSRDRGETEAFF.

This CDR3 is CASSSSGITVDTYTF. The sequenced part of the CDR3 DNA is TGCGCCAGCAGCTCCAGTGGAATAACAGTAGATACC. The chain has TRBV5-1 and TRBJ1-2; D is ambiguous. The CDR3 end is not reached by the read, which stops 3 residues before it; the germline J gene fills it in. Germline CDR1 SGHRS, CDR2 YFSETQ. CDR3 length equals 15 residues.

Remarks on this clone: The sequenced fragment ends 3 residues before the CDR3 boundary, so the rest is inferred from the germline J gene. This chain connects TRBV5-5 to TRBJ2-3; no clear D. CDR1 SGHKS and CDR2 YYEKEE come from the germline V gene (reference sequence). V gave up 2 bases and J gave up 5 bases, with 6 bases separating them. The CDR3 is 12 residues long. The sequenced part of the CDR3 DNA is TGTGCCAGCAGCTTTGAGGTAGATACG. Its translation is CASSFEVDT. The entire CDR3 is CASSFEVDTQYF.

Comments on this clone: The read terminates 3 residues ahead of where the CDR3 ends, so the germline J gene completes it. This CDR3 is also generated by other DNA sequences in the sample. The chain combines TRBV7-3 with TRBJ1-2; 7 bases agree with TRBD1. Germline V lookup: CDR1 SGHTA, CDR2 FQGTGA. The length of the CDR3 is 16 residues. The CDR3 DNA, read in part, is TGTGCCAGCAGCTGGCGAGGGGGCGAAGGCACAGATACC. Protein sequence: CASSWRGGEGTDT. The CDR3 reads in full as CASSWRGGEGTDTYTF.

Notes on this clone: The CDR3 extends 3 residues past the end of the read, so its final part is completed from the germline J gene. This chain uses TRBV27 with TRBJ1-1, with 7 bases lining up with TRBD1. Looked up from germline, CDR1 is MNHEY and CDR2 is SMNVEV (reference sequence). The CDR3 runs 18 residues. Trimming took 0 bases from V and 2 from J; bases not matched to a gene: 12. CDR3 DNA, as far as it was read: TGTGCCAGCAGTTTATCAACTTGGGTACAGGGGTCCAACACTGAA. Its protein product is CASSLSTWVQGSNTE. In full, the CDR3 reads CASSLSTWVQGSNTEAFF.

The part of the CDR3 DNA that was read is TGTGCCAGCAGTGCCACGACCTCGGCAGGAGGATCACCC. This translates into CASSATTSAGGSP. The entire CDR3 protein reads CASSATTSAGGSPLHF. The chain links TRBV6-1 to TRBJ1-6; no firm D call. Read sequence stops 3 residues before the CDR3 end, and the germline J gene provides the missing end. The V end lost 4 bases, the J end lost 10 bases, and 20 bases lay between the germline ends. The CDR3 contains 16 residues. CDR1 is MNHNS, CDR2 SASEGT, per germline.

As concerns this clone: The read comes to an end 3 residues before the CDR3 does, leaving the germline J gene to fill in the end. This sequence joins TRBV5-1 and TRBJ2-7; TRBD1 aligns across 7 bases. Trimming cost V 2 bases and J 2 bases; bases outside gene matches: 4. CDR1 is SGHRS, CDR2 YFSETQ, per germline. This CDR3 spans 14 amino acids. The sequenced part of the CDR3 DNA is TGCGCCAGCAGCTTACGACAGGGTCCCTACGAG. The encoded protein is CASSLRQGPYE. The whole CDR3 is CASSLRQGPYEQYF. The full variable domain, rest sourced from reference TRBV5-1 and TRBJ2-7, is KAGVTQTPRYLIKTRGQQVTLSCSPISGHRSVSWYQQTPGQGLQFLFEYFSETQRNKGNFPGRFSGRQFSNSRSEMNVSTLELGDSALYLCASSLRQGPYEQYFGPGTRLTVT.

The CDR3 reads CASSQGPQGAGGNDEQFF. Incomplete CDR3 DNA: TGTGCCAGCAGCCAAGGTCCTCAGGGAGCGGGGGGCAACGATGAG. The rearrangement uses TRBV4-2 and TRBJ2-1; 9 bases map to TRBD2. The sequenced fragment ends 3 residues before the CDR3 boundary, so the rest is inferred from the germline J gene. Per germline, CDR1 LGHNA and CDR2 YNFKEQ. Losses at the gene ends were 1 base for V and 8 bases for J; bases not matched to a gene: 15. The CDR3 has 18 amino acids.

Turning to this clone: Read data end 3 residues before the CDR3 end; the end is taken from the germline J gene. The identical CDR3 is also encoded by other nucleotide sequences in the sample. This rearrangement joins TRBV12-5 to TRBJ1-2; 9 nucleotides agree with TRBD1. V was pared by 7 bases and J by 6 bases, with 18 bases of the junction left unmatched. Germline assignment: CDR1 LGHNT and CDR2 FRNRAP. The CDR3 has 17 residues. The CDR3 here is CASDPRAGQGQSNGYTF. The CDR3 DNA, read in part, is TGTGCTAGTGATCCTCGGGCGGGACAGGGACAATCCAATGGC.

A remark on this clone: The read terminates 3 residues before the CDR3 end, so the remaining end is supplied by the germline J gene. The chain employs TRBV20-1 and TRBJ2-1; 7 bases are shared with TRBD1. Germline V lookup: CDR1 DFQATT, CDR2 SNEGSKA (reference sequence). With 3 bases clipped from V and 5 bases from J, the junction kept 13 bases outside the gene matches. The length of the CDR3 is 16 residues. The CDR3 spells CSARLPYGTVNNEQFF. The covered CDR3 bases are TGCAGTGCTAGGCTGCCCTACGGGACAGTTAACAATGAG.

Worth noting for this clone: The read falls 3 residues short of the CDR3 end, and the missing part is taken from the germline J gene. The rearrangement links TRBV7-2 to TRBJ1-2; 7 bases agree with TRBD1. The CDR3 runs to 14 residues. J was trimmed by 3 bases and V by 5 bases; bases with no gene match: 6. Germline V gene data show CDR1 as SGHTA and CDR2 as FQGNSA. The CDR3 sequence: CASSRDQGDYGYTF. The sequenced CDR3 bases are TGTGCCAGCAGCAGAGATCAGGGGGACTATGGC.

As for this clone: The read ends 3 residues before the CDR3 terminus; that terminus is restored from the germline J gene. The rearrangement joins TRBV29-1 to TRBJ2-4, with TRBD1 as a possible D gene (5 bases). Germline assignment: CDR1 SQVTM and CDR2 ANQGSEA. The CDR3 runs 12 residues. CDR3 sequence reads: CSVRKGVAGQYF. Incomplete CDR3 DNA: TGCAGCGTCAGGAAAGGGGTCGCTGGT.

As concerns this clone: The read stops 3 residues short of the end of the CDR3; the missing end is completed from the germline J gene. V is TRBV10-3 and J is TRBJ2-5; 7 bases match TRBD1. CDR3 size: 14 residues. V trimming: 5 bases; J trimming: 1 base; junction bases outside the gene matches: 4. The germline CDR1 and CDR2 sequences are ENHRY and SYGVKD. The DNA read from the CDR3 is TGTGCCATCAGTAAGGACAGGACCCAAGAGACC. This codes for CAISKDRTQET. The full-length CDR3 reads as CAISKDRTQETQYF.

Turning to this clone: The CDR3 extends 3 residues past the end of the read, so its final part is completed from the germline J gene. The sample holds other DNA sequences that translate to the same CDR3. The chain uses TRBV27 and TRBJ1-4; TRBD1 matches at 10 bases. CDR1 and CDR2 from the germline V gene are MNHEY and SMNVEV (reference sequence). The CDR3 sequence is 14 residues long. Germline trimming cut 6 bases from V and 7 bases from J; bases unmatched to any gene: 5. The chain's CDR3 is CASRTGTGVEKLFF. Partial CDR3 DNA: TGTGCCAGCAGGACCGGGACAGGGGTTGAAAAA.